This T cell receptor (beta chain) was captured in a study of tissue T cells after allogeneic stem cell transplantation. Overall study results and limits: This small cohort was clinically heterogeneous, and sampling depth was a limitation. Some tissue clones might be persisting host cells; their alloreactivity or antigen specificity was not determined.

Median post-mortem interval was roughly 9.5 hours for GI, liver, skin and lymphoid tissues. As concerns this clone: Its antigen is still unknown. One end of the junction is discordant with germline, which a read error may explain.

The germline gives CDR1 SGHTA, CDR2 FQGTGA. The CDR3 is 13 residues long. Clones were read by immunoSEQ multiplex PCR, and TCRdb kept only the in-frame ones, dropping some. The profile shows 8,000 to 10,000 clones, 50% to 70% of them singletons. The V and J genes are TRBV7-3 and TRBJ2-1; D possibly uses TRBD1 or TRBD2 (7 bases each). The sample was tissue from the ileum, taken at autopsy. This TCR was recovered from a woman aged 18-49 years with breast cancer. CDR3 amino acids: CASSLRERDSPLF. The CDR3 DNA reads TGTGCCAGCAGCTTACGGGAGCGGGACAGCCCTCTCTTC.